The clone carrying this T cell receptor (beta chain) has a handful of counts. CDR1 DFQATT and CDR2 SNEGSKA come from the germline V gene (reference sequence). CDR3 size: 13 residues. Trimming left V 3 bases short and J 4 bases short, with 13 bases between. TCRdb recomputed calls from the RT-PCR reads with MiXCR, one row per CDR3 protein. The top ten clones hold 3% to 4.5% of a sample with approximately 720,000 distinct CDR3 sequences, 13% to 15% of them seen once. Source material: memory CD4+ T cells from blood. The chain joins TRBV20-1 to TRBJ2-7; D is uncertain. This clonotype was sampled from a female donor in good health, serving as a healthy control. The CDR3 here is CSASDLPTYEQYF. The CDR3 coding sequence is TGCAGTGCTAGTGACCTTCCCACGTACGAGCAGTACTTC.